The TCR beta chain described here comes from a study of CD4+ T cells in melanoma. V dropped 4 bases and J dropped 4 bases, with 2 bases sitting between them. This CDR3 has 10 residues. CDR1 and CDR2 (germline): SGHTS, YDEGEE. Method: immunoSEQ multiplex PCR; TCRdb's copy keeps in-frame clones and lacks some. The profile covers 15,000 to 20,000 clones, with 83% appearing a single time and about 5% taken by the ten largest. V gene TRBV5-8 combines with J gene TRBJ1-2, with D unresolved. Sequenced: cells from a culture (not recorded whether cultured in vitro). The receptor was isolated from a human donor with melanoma. CDR3 region: CASSLYGYTF. CDR3 in DNA: TGTGCCAGCAGCCTCTATGGCTACACCTTC. Full variable domain (remainder filled in from reference TRBV5-8 and TRBJ1-2): EAGVTQSPTHLIKTRGQQATLRCSPISGHTSVYWYQQALGLGLQFLLWYDEGEERNRGNFPPRFSGRQFPNYSSELNVNALELEDSALYLCASSLYGYTFGSGTRLTVV.